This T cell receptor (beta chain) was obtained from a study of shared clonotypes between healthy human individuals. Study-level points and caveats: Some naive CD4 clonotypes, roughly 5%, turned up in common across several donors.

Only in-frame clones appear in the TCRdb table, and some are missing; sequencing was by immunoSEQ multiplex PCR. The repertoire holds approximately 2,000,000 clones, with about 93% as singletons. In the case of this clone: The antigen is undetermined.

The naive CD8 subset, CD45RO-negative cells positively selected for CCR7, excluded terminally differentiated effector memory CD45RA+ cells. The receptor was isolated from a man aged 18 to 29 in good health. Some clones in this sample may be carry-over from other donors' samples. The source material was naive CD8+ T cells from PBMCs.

The CDR3 nucleotides read TGTGCCAGCAGTTATACTAGCGAGACCTACGAGCAGTACTTC. It specifies CASSYTSETYEQYF. The chain uses TRBV6-6 and TRBJ2-7, with TRBD2 identical over 7 bases. Trimming removed 3 bases from V and 2 bases from J; junction bases left unmatched: 4. Germline V gene data show CDR1 as MNHNY and CDR2 as SVGAGI (reference sequence). CDR3 length equals 14 residues.